What follows describes a single TCR beta chain. The antigen is unknown. This record belongs to a study of T-cell reconstitution after alpha-beta-depleted transplantation in children. Whole-study results and caveats: T-cell numbers and diversity one year post-transplant derived largely from freshly generated T cells.

Unique molecular identifiers were incorporated when the TCRbeta library was constructed. TCRdb passed the PCR reads through MiXCR, listing each CDR3 protein once. The profile shows hundreds of thousands of distinct CDR3 sequences, around 16% of them singletons. V trimming: 2 bases; J trimming: 5 bases; junction bases outside the gene matches: 4. Germline V gene sequence: CDR1 SGHRS, CDR2 YFSETQ. CDR3 length: 15 residues. The gene calls are TRBV5-1 and TRBJ2-1; 10 nucleotides match TRBD1. The specimen comprised PBMCs, mostly from graft donor cells, sampled 360 days after TCRalphabeta/CD19-depleted stem cell transplant. The sequence came from a boy under two years old who had a stem cell transplant for Wiskott-Aldrich syndrome, so the T cells may come from the graft donor. Here the CDR3 reads CASSFRQGANNEQFF. The CDR3, as DNA: TGCGCCAGCAGCTTTAGACAGGGGGCTAACAATGAGCAGTTCTTC.